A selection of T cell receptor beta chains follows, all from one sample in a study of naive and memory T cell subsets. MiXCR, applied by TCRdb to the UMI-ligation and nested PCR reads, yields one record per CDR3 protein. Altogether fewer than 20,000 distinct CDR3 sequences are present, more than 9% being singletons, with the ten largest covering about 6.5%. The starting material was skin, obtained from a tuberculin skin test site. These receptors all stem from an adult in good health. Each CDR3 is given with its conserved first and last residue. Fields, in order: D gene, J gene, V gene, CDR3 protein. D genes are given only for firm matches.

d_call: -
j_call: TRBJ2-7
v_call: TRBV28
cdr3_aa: CASTERIPSYEQYF

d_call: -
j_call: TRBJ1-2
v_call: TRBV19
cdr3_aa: CASARVALGGYTF

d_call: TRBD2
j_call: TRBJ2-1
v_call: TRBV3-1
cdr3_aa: CASSQDGGRYNEQFF

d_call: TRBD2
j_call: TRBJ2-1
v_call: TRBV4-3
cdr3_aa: CASSLRTSGGSYNEQFF

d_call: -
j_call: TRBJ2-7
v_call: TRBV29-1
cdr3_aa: CSVAFSYEQYF

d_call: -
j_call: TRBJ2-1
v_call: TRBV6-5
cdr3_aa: CASQTQVNEQFF

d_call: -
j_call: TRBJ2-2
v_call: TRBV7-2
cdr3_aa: CASSLFAGPTGELFF

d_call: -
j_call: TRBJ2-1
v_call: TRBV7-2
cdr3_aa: CASSSDSDEQFF

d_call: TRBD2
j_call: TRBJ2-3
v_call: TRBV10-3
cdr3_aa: CAISESGTSGGSTDTQYF

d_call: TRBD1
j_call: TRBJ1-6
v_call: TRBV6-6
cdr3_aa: CASSYLGQGIYHNSPLHF

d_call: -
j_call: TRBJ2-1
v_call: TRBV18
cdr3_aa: CASSPTTAVLVNEQFF

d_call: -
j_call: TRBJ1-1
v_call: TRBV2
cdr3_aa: CASSPSQWEAFF

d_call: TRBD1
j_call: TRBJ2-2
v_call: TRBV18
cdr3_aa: CASSPAGTGGTGELFF

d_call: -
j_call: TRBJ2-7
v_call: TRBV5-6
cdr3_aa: CATRRGPYEQYF

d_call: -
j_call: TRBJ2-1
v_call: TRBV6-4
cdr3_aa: CASSRDSSYNEQFF

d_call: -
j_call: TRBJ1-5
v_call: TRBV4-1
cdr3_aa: CASSRVDRKDQPQHF

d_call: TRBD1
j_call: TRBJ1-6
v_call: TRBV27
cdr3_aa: CASSLWDRRNSPLHF

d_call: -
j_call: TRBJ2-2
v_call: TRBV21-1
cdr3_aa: CASSNQYSQVDPKKRNTGELFF

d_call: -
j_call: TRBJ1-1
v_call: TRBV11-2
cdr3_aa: CASSLAIHTEAFF

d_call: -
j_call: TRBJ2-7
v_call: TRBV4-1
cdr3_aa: CASSQGQYYEQYF

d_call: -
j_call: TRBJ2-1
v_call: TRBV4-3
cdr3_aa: CASSPPSGYEQFF

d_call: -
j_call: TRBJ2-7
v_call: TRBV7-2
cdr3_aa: CASSRQPASYEQYF

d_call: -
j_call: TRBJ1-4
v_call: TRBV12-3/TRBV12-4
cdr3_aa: CAISTGSNEKLFF

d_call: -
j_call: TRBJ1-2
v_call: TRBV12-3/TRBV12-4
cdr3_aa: CASSLTGFGYGYTF

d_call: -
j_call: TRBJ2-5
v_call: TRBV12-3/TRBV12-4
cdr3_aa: CASSLGQIQETQYF

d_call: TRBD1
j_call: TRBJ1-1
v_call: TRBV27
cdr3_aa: CASSPQGDTEAFF

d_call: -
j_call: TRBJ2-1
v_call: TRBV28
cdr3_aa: CASSVGSRQSSYNEQFF

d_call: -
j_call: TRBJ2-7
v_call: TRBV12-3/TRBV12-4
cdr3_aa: CASTQVRNLQNPLEQYF

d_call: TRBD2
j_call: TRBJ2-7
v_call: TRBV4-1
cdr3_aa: CASSQGVGGIYEQYF

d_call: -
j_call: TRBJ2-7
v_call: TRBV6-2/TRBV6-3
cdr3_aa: CASTRLGTYEQYF

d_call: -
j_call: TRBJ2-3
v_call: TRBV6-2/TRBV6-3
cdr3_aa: CASSYQAQTDGDTQYF

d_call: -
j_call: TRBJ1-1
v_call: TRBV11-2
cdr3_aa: CASSLFVGTEAFF

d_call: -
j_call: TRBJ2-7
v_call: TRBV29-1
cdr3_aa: CSVEGGAPPYEQYF

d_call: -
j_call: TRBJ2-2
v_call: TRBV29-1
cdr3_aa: CSVVARENTGELFF

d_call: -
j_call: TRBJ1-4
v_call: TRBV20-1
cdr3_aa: CSALHMSNEKLFF

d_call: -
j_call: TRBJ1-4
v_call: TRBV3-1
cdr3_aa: CASSRGSTEKLFF

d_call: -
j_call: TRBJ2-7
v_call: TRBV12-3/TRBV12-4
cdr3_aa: CASSLYTGREQYF

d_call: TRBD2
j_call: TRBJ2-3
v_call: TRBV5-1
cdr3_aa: CASSVGLAGGIDTQYF

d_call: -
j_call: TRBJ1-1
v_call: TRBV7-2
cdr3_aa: CASSLGAGIRNTEAFF